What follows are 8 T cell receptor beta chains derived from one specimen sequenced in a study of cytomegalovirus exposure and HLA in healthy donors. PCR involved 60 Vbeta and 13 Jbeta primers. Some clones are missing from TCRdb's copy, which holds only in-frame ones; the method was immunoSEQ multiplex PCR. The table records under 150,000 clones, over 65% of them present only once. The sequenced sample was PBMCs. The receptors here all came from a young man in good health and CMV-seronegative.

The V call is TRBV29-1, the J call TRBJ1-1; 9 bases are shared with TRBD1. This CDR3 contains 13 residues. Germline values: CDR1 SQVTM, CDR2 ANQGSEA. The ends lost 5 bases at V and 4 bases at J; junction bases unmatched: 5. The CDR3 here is CSVSTGGGTEAFF. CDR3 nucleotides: TGCAGCGTTTCGACAGGGGGGGGCACTGAAGCTTTCTTT.

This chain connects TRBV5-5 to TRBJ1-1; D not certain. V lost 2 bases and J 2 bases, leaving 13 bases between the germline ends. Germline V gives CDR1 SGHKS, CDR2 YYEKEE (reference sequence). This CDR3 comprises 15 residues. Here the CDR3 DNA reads TGTGCCAGCAGCTTAGAACAGCGGCTCAACACTGAAGCTTTCTTT. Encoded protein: CASSLEQRLNTEAFF.

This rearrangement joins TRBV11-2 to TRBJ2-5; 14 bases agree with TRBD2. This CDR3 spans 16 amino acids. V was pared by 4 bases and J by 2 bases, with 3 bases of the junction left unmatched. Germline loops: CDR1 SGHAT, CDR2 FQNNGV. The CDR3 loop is CASSSGLAGAQETQYF. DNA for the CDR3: TGTGCCAGCAGCTCGGGACTAGCGGGAGCTCAAGAGACCCAGTACTTC.

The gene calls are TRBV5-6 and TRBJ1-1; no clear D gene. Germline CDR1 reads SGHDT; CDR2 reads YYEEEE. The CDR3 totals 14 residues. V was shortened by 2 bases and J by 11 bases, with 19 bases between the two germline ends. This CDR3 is CASSFGAAAGGAFF. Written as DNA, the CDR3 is TGTGCCAGCAGCTTTGGTGCGGCAGCGGGAGGTGCTTTCTTT.

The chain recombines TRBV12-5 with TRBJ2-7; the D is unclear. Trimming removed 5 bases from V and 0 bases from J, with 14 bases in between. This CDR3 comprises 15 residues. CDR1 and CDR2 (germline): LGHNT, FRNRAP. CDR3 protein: CASGDPGLSSYEQYF. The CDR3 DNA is TGTGCTAGTGGTGACCCCGGGTTAAGCTCCTACGAGCAGTACTTC.

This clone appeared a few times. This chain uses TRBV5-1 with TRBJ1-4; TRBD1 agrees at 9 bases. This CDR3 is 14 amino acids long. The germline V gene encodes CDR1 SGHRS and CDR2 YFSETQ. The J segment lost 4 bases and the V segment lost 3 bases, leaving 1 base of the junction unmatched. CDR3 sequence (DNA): TGCGCCAGCAGCTGGACAGGGGTTAATGAAAAACTGTTTTTT. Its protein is CASSWTGVNEKLFF.

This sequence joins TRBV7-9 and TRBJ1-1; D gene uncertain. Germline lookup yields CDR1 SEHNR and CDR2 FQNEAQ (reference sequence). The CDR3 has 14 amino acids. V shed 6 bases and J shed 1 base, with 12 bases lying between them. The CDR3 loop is CASRPDNSNTEAFF. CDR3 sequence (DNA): TGTGCCAGCAGGCCCGACAATTCGAACACTGAAGCTTTCTTT.

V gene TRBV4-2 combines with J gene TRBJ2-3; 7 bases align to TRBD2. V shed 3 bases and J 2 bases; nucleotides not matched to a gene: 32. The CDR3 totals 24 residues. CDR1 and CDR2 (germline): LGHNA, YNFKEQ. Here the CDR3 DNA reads TGTGCCAGCAGCCACCCCTGGTCCCCCTCGCTCCTTAGGGTCGGGGAGGGGAACACAGATACGCAGTATTTT. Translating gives CASSHPWSPSLLRVGEGNTDTQYF.